This paragraph covers one T cell receptor beta chain sequence. Its antigen is still unknown. The record originates from a study of OX40 agonist ivuxolimab in advanced cancers. Profiled with immunoSEQ multiplex PCR; TCRdb holds only in-frame clones, not every one. The sample carries about 31,000 clones, approximately 89% recorded once. Study-wide findings and caveats: Antigen specificity remained undetermined for the expanded peripheral T cells.

Losses at the gene ends were 6 bases for V and 7 bases for J; bases not matched to a gene: 3. The CDR3 is made up of 14 amino acids. Germline lookup yields CDR1 MNHNS and CDR2 SASEGT. The investigators sampled blood at baseline, at cycle 4 day 1, and at cycle 7 day 1. The source material was CD4+ or CD8+ T cells sorted from blood, sampled in a trial of the OX40 agonist ivuxolimab. The J gene is TRBJ1-4, the V gene TRBV6-1; 12 positions agree with TRBD1. This clonotype originated in an adult with an advanced solid tumor such as melanoma, head and neck, liver or kidney cancer. The CDR3 loop reads CASSRDRGPEKLFF. The CDR3 DNA sequence: TGTGCCAGCAGCAGGGACAGGGGGCCTGAAAAACTGTTTTTT.